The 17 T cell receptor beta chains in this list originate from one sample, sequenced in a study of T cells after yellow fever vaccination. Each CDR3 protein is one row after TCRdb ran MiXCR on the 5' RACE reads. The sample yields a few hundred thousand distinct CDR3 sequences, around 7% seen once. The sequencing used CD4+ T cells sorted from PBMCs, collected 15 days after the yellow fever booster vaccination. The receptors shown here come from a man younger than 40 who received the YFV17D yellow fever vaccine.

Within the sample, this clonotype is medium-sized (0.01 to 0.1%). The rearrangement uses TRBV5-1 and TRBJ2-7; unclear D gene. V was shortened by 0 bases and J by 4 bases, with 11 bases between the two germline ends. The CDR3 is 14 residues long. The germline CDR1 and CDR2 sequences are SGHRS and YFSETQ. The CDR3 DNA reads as TGCGCCAGCAGCTTGGAGGGATCGGAATACGAGCAGTACTTC. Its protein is CASSLEGSEYEQYF.

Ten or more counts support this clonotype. The CDR3 region is CASTGGGMASTDTQYF. In DNA, the CDR3 is TGTGCCAGCACCGGAGGAGGGATGGCTAGCACAGATACGCAGTATTTT. The chain employs TRBV12-3 or TRBV12-4 and TRBJ2-3, with a weak D call TRBD2 (6 bases). CDR3 size: 16 residues. V lost 7 bases, J lost 0 bases, and 17 bases lay in between.

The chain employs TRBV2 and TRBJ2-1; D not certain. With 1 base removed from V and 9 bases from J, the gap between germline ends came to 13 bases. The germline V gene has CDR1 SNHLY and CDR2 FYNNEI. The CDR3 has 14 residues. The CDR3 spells CASSEGRGIAEQFF. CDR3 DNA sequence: TGTGCCAGCAGTGAAGGTAGAGGAATTGCTGAGCAGTTCTTC. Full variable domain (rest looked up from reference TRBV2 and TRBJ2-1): EPEVTQTPSHQVTQMGQEVILRCVPISNHLYFYWYRQILGQKVEFLVSFYNNEISEKSEIFDDQFSVERPDGSNFTLKIRSTKLEDSAMYFCASSEGRGIAEQFFGPGTRLTVL.

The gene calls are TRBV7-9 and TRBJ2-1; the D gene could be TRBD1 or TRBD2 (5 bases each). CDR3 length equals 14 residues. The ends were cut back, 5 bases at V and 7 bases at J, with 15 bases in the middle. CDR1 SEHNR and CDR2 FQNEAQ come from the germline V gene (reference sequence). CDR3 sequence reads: CASSRDGKGNEQFF. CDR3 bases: TGTGCCAGCAGCCGGGACGGCAAGGGTAATGAGCAGTTCTTC.

The CDR3 coding sequence is TGTGCCAGCAGCTTAGAGGGTCTCCGGGTTAATGAGCAGTTCTTC. Translation gives CASSLEGLRVNEQFF. The chain links TRBV7-2 to TRBJ2-1; D not resolved. V was trimmed by 1 base and J by 7 bases, leaving 14 bases between them. This CDR3 contains 15 residues. From germline, CDR1 is SGHTA and CDR2 FQGNSA.

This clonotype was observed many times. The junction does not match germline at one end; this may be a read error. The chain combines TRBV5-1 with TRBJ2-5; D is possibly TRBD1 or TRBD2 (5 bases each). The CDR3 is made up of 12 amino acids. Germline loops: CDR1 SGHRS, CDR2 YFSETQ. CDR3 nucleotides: TGCGCCAGCAGCTGGGACCAAAAGACCCAGTACTTC. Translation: CASSWDQKTQYF.

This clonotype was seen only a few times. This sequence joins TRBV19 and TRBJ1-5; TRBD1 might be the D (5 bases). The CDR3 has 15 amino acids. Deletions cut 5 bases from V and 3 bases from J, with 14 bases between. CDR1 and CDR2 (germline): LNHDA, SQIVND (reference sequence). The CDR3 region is CASSEGARDNQPQHF. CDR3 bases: TGTGCCAGTAGTGAGGGCGCCAGGGACAATCAGCCCCAGCATTTT.

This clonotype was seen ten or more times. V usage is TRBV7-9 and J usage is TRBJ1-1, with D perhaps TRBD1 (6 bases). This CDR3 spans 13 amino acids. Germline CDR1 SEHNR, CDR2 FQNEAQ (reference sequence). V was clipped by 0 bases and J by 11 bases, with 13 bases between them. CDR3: CASSLAGGTFAFF. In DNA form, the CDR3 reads TGTGCCAGCAGCTTAGCAGGGGGTACGTTCGCTTTCTTT.

CDR3 in DNA: TGCAGTGCCGCGACTAGCGGGAGAGGTACAGATACGCAGTATTTT. The encoded protein is CSAATSGRGTDTQYF. The rearrangement joins TRBV20-1 to TRBJ2-3; 12 bases line up with TRBD2. Germline V gene sequence: CDR1 DFQATT, CDR2 SNEGSKA (reference sequence). This CDR3 contains 15 residues. Trimming took 6 bases from V and 3 from J; bases not matched to a gene: 7.

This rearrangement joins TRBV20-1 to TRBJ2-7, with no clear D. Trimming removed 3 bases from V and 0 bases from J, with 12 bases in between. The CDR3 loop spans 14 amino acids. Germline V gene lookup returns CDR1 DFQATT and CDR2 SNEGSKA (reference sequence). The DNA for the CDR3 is TGCAGTGCTAGCAGTGCTGGGTACTCCTACGAGCAGTACTTC. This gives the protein CSASSAGYSYEQYF.

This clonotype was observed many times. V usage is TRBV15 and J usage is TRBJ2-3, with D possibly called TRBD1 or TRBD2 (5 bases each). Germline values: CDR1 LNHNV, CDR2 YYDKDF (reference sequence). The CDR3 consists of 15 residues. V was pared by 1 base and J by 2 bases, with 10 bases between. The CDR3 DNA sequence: TGTGCCACCAGCAGAGTGGGACCTAACACAGATACGCAGTATTTT. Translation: CATSRVGPNTDTQYF.

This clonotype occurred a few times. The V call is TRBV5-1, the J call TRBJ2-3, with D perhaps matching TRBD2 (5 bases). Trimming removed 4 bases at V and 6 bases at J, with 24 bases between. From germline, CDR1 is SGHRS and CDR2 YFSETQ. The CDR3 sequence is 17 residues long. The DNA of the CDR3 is TGCGCCAGCAGCCCTCAAGACCCGAGGGTAGTGCGGGATACGCAGTATTTT. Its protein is CASSPQDPRVVRDTQYF.

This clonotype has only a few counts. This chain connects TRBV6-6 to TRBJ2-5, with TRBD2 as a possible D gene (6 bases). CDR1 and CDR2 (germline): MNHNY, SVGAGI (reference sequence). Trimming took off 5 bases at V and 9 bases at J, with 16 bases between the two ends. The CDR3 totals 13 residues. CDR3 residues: CASSDPGLRAQYF. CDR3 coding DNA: TGTGCCAGCAGTGACCCGGGACTCAGGGCCCAGTACTTC.

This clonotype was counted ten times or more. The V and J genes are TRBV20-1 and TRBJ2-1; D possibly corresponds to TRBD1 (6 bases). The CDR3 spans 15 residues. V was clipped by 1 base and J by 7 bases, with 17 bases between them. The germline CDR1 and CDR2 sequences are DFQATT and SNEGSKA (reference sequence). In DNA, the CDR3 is TGCAGTGCTAGAGGGGACACCAAGGAGAGAAATGAGCAGTTCTTC. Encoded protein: CSARGDTKERNEQFF.

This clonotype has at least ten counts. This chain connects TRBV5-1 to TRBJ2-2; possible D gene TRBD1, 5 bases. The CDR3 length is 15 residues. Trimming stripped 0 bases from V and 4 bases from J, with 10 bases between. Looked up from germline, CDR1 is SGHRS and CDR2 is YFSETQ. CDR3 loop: CASSLAGQLTGELFF. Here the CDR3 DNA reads TGCGCCAGCAGCTTGGCAGGGCAGCTCACCGGGGAGCTGTTTTTT.

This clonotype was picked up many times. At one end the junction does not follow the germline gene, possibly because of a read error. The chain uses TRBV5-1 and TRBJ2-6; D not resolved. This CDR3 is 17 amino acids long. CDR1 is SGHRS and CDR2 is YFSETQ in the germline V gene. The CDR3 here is CASSLGQTLSRANVLTF. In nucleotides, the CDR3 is TGCGCCAGCAGCTTGGGGCAGACACTCTCTCGGGCCAACGTCCTGACTTTC.

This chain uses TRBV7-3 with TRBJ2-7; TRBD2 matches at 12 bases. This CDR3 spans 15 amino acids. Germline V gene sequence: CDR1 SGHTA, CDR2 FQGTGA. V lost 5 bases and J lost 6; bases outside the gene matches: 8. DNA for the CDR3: TGTGCCAGCAGCCCCCGGACTAGCGGGATGACCGAGCAGTACTTC. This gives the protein CASSPRTSGMTEQYF.